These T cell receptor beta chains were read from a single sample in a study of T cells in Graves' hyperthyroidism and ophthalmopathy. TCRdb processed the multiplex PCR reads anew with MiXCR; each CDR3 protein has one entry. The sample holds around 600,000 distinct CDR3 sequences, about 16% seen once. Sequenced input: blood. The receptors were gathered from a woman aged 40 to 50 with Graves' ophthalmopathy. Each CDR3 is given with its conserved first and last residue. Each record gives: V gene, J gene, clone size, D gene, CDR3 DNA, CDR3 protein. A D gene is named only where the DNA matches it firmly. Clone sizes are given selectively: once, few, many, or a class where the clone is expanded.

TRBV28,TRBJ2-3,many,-,TGTGCCAGCCAATATCCCACAGATACGCAGTATTTT,CASQYPTDTQYF
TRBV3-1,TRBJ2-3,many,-,TGTGCCAGCAGCCAATACGTTAGCACAGATACGCAGTATTTT,CASSQYVSTDTQYF
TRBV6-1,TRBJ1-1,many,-,TGTGCCAGCAGTGAATACCAGGGTTCTGAAGCTTTCTTT,CASSEYQGSEAFF
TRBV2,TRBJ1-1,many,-,TGTGCCAGCAGCCAGGGTGGTGTGACTGAAGCTTTCTTT,CASSQGGVTEAFF
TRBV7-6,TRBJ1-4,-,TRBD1,TGTGCCAGCAGCCTAGGGACAGGGGAAACAGAAAAACTGTTTTTT,CASSLGTGETEKLFF
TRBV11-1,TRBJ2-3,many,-,TGTGCCAGCAGCTTTTCTCAAACGCGAACAGATACGCAGTATTTT,CASSFSQTRTDTQYF
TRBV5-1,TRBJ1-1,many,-,TGCGCCAGCAGCTATAATACAGAAGAAGCTTTCTTT,CASSYNTEEAFF
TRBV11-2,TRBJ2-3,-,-,TGTGCCAGCAGCTTGCTGTACACAGATACGCAGTATTTT,CASSLLYTDTQYF
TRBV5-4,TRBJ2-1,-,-,TGTGCCAGCAGCTTGTCAGCATCACCATCCTACAATGAGCAGTTCTTC,CASSLSASPSYNEQFF
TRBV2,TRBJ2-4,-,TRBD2,TGTGCCAGCAGTGACGAGGCTAGCGGGAAGATTGCGAACTTC,CASSDEASGKIANF
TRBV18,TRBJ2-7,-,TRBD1,TGTGCCAGCCCCACCAGGCAGGGACAGGGGGCTCTCGAGCAGTACTTC,CASPTRQGQGALEQYF
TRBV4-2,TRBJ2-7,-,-,TGTGCCAGCAGCCAAGTAGGGGCCAACTACGAGCAGTACTTC,CASSQVGANYEQYF
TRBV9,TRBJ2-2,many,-,TGTGCCAGCAGCTCAAGGACGGCCACCGGGGAGCTGTTTTTT,CASSSRTATGELFF
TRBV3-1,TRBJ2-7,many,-,TGTGCCAGCAGCCGCAAGGTAGTTCCCTACGAGCAGTACTTC,CASSRKVVPYEQYF
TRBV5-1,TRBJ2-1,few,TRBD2,TGCGCCAGCAGCTTGGAGACCCTAGCGGGACTTTACAATGAGCAGTTCTTC,CASSLETLAGLYNEQFF
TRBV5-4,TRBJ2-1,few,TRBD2,TGTGCCAGCAGCTTACCTAGCGGGAGTATAACGGGGTCCTACAATGAGCAGTTCTTC,CASSLPSGSITGSYNEQFF
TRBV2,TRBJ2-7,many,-,TGTGCCAGCAGCGCGACCTACGAGCAGTACTTC,CASSATYEQYF
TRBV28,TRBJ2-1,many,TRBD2,TGTGCCAGCAGTTTATCACCCGGGAGGGATTACAATGAGCAGTTCTTC,CASSLSPGRDYNEQFF
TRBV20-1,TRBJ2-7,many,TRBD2,TGCAGTGCCCTTGCGGGGGGGCTTTACGAGCAGTACTTC,CSALAGGLYEQYF
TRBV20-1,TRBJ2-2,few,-,TGCAGTGTAATGTTTAACACCGGGGAGCTGTTTTTT,CSVMFNTGELFF